The source of this T cell receptor beta chain is a study of identical twins. Study results and limitations: While abundant cord blood beta clonotypes carried fewer insertions, memory repertoires showed no such pattern. Conclusions were based on cross-sectional statistical analysis, without following the same donors.

CDR1 SEHNR and CDR2 FQNEAQ come from the germline V gene (reference sequence). The CDR3 sequence is 14 residues long. V lost 3 bases to trimming and J lost 0 bases, with 8 bases between them. MiXCR was run by TCRdb on the 5' RACE reads, yielding one entry per CDR3 protein. The repertoire holds around 470,000 distinct CDR3 sequences, with approximately 15% as singletons. Donors uniformly comprised healthy Caucasians. Concerning this clonotype itself: Antigen unknown.

Another study also made use of these data, one on yellow fever vaccine responses in identical twins. Per that study: Twins' vaccine T cell response reportedly seemed partly convergent, partly personalized.

The sample comprised CD4+ T cells sorted from blood. This clonotype was sampled from a woman aged 18-29 years in good health. V is TRBV7-9 and J is TRBJ2-5; D unclear. The CDR3 DNA is TGTGCCAGCAGCTTCAACAGATACCAAGAGACCCAGTACTTC. Protein sequence: CASSFNRYQETQYF. The complete variable domain, with remaining parts taken from reference TRBV7-9 and TRBJ2-5, reads DTGVSQNPRHKITKRGQNVTFRCDPISEHNRLYWYRQTLGQGPEFLTYFQNEAQLEKSRLLSDRFSAERPKGSFSTLEIQRTEQGDSAMYLCASSFNRYQETQYFGPGTRLLVL.